This T cell receptor (beta chain) was sequenced during a study of T cells in Graves' hyperthyroidism and ophthalmopathy. Study details: Before any treatment, at initial diagnosis, peripheral blood was collected.

Trimming left V 2 bases short and J 6 bases short, with 10 bases between. Germline CDR1 SEHNR, CDR2 FQNEAQ (reference sequence). The CDR3 runs to 13 residues. RNA transcripts gave rise to amplified TCR beta CDR3 regions. First-round RT-PCR of the TCR CDR3 relied on the HTBI primer set. TCRdb re-called the multiplex PCR reads through MiXCR, storing one row per CDR3 protein. Of hundreds of thousands of distinct CDR3 sequences listed, about a sixth are singletons. Exclusion followed for patients with uncontrolled infection, other autoimmune disease, pregnancy or lactation. This clonotype was sampled from a woman between 18 and 29 years old with Graves' hyperthyroidism. The J gene is TRBJ1-2, the V gene TRBV7-9; no clear D gene. Material for sequencing was blood. CDR3 amino acids: CASSLIFGNGYTF. In nucleotides, the CDR3 is TGTGCCAGCAGCTTAATATTTGGGAATGGCTACACCTTC.